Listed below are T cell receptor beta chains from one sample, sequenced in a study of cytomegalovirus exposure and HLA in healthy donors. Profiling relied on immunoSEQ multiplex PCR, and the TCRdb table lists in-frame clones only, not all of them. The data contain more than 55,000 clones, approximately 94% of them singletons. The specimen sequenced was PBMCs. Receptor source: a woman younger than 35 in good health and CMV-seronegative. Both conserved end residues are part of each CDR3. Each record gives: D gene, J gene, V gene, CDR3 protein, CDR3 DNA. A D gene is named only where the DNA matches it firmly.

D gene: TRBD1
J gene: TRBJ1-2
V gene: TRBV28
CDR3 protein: CASSLGQVGYGYTF
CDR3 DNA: TGTGCCAGCAGCCTCGGACAGGTTGGCTATGGCTACACCTTC

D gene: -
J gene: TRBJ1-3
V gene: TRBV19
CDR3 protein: CASSVQGSRSGNTIYF
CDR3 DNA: TGTGCCAGTAGCGTACAGGGCAGTCGCTCTGGAAACACCATATATTTT

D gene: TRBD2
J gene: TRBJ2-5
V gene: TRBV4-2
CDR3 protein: CASSPGRAGGRETQYF
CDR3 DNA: TGTGCCAGCAGCCCAGGCAGAGCGGGGGGGCGGGAGACCCAGTACTTC

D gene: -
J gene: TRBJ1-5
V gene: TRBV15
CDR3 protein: CATRGLNQPQHF
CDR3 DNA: TGTGCCACCCGAGGACTTAATCAGCCCCAGCATTTT

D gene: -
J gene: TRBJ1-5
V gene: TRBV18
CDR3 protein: CASSDSPVRNQPQHF
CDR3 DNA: TGTGCCAGCTCCGACAGCCCGGTGCGCAATCAGCCCCAGCATTTT

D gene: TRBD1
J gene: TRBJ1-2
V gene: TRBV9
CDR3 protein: CASSPEDRIYYGYTF
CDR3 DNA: TGTGCCAGCAGCCCAGAGGACAGGATTTACTATGGCTACACCTTC

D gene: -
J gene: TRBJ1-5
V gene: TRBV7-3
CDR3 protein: CASSPGGSAEGNQPQHF
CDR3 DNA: TGTGCCAGCAGCCCCGGGGGTTCGGCTGAAGGCAATCAGCCCCAGCATTTT

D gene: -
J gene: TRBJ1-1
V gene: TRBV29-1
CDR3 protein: CSVAGRQRTEAFF
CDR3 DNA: TGCAGCGTGGCGGGACGGCAGCGCACTGAAGCTTTCTTT

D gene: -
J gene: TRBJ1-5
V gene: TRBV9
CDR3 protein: CASSVGAGESNQPQHF
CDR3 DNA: TGTGCCAGCAGCGTAGGGGCAGGGGAGAGCAATCAGCCCCAGCATTTT

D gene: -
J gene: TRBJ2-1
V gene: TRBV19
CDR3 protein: CASSMEGQAYNEQFF
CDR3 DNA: TGTGCCAGTAGTATGGAGGGGCAAGCCTACAATGAGCAGTTCTTC

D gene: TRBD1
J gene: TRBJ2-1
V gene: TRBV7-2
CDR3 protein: CASSNDRGHEQFF
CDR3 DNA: TGTGCCAGCAGCAACGACAGGGGGCATGAGCAGTTCTTC

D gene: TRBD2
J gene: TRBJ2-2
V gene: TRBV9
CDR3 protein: CASSVLAGVPGELFF
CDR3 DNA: TGTGCCAGCAGCGTCCTAGCGGGGGTCCCCGGGGAGCTGTTTTTT

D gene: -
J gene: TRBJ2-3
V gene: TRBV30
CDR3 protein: CAWSADTDTQYF
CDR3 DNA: TGTGCCTGGAGTGCAGACACAGATACGCAGTATTTT

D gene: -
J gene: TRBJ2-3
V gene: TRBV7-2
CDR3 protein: CASSLMARGTDTQYF
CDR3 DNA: TGTGCCAGCAGCCTGATGGCCCGGGGCACAGATACGCAGTATTTT

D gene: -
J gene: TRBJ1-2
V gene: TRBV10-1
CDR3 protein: CASSESILVWAPLDSHSAGYGYTF
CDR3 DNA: TGCGCCAGCAGTGAGTCGATTTTGGTGTGGGCCCCACTAGATTCCCACTCTGCGGGCTATGGCTACACCTTC